A single sample gave rise to the 11 T cell receptor beta chains below, sequenced in a study of technical replicates of blood from a handful of donors. Assay: immunoSEQ multiplex PCR; the TCRdb copy retains only in-frame clones and omits some. The sample holds about 81,000 clones, around 96% seen once. Sequencing was carried out using T cells isolated from PBMCs. Every receptor here comes from a human donor in good health.

The chain is built from TRBV11-2 and TRBJ2-1; TRBD1 aligns across 10 bases. Germline lookup yields CDR1 SGHAT and CDR2 FQNNGV. This CDR3 comprises 16 residues. With V trimmed by 6 bases and J by 8 bases, 13 bases remained unmatched. CDR3 nucleotides: TGTGCCAGCAGTATAGTACCGGGACAGGGGACCGATGAGCAGTTCTTC. Encoded protein: CASSIVPGQGTDEQFF.

The chain has TRBV11-3 and TRBJ1-2, with no clear D. The CDR3 has 13 residues. Trimming cost V 2 bases and J 4 bases, with 8 bases left between them. Germline V gene sequence: CDR1 SGHNT, CDR2 YENEEA. CDR3 protein: CASSLSGSYGYTF. The CDR3 DNA follows: TGTGCCAGCAGCTTATCAGGTTCCTATGGCTACACCTTC.

The chain recombines TRBV2 with TRBJ2-7; the match to TRBD2 covers 10 bases. CDR1 is SNHLY, CDR2 FYNNEI, per germline. V was clipped by 5 bases and J by 7 bases; unmatched bases: 8. This CDR3 spans 14 amino acids. DNA of the CDR3: TGTGCCAGCAGTCCGGGACTAGCGTCCCGGGAGCAGTACTTC. Its protein product is CASSPGLASREQYF. Variable domain in full (rest from reference TRBV2 and TRBJ2-7): EPEVTQTPSHQVTQMGQEVILRCVPISNHLYFYWYRQILGQKVEFLVSFYNNEISEKSEIFDDQFSVERPDGSNFTLKIRSTKLEDSAMYFCASSPGLASREQYFGPGTRLTVT.

This clone has just a few counts. This chain joins TRBV19 and TRBJ2-7, with TRBD1 as a possible D gene (6 bases). The CDR3 has 14 amino acids. Trimming pared 3 bases from V and 2 bases from J, leaving 11 bases between. Germline V gives CDR1 LNHDA, CDR2 SQIVND (reference sequence). CDR3 loop: CASSISQGTYEQYF. The DNA for the CDR3 is TGTGCCAGTAGTATTTCCCAGGGGACCTACGAGCAGTACTTC.

CDR3 nucleotide sequence: TGTGCCAGTACTACCGGGATGCGGGGAGGCTACACCTTC. The encoded protein is CASTTGMRGGYTF. The rearrangement links TRBV19 to TRBJ1-2; D is undetermined. Germline assignment: CDR1 LNHDA and CDR2 SQIVND (reference sequence). Trimming left V 7 bases short and J 8 bases short, with 17 bases between. The CDR3 is 13 residues long.

The chain uses TRBV5-1 and TRBJ2-7; D call uncertain. Per the germline V gene, CDR1 is SGHRS and CDR2 is YFSETQ. V was trimmed by 4 bases and J by 4 bases, leaving 6 bases between them. The CDR3 totals 11 residues. The CDR3 sequence is CASSVAYEQYF. In DNA, the CDR3 is TGCGCCAGCAGCGTGGCTTACGAGCAGTACTTC.

The rearrangement uses TRBV14 and TRBJ1-1; D unresolved. The CDR3 spans 15 residues. CDR1 SGHDN and CDR2 FVKESK come from the germline V gene. V was pared by 4 bases and J by 0 bases, with 12 bases between. The CDR3 spells CASSPRFLVNTEAFF. The CDR3 DNA follows: TGTGCCAGCAGCCCTAGGTTTCTCGTGAACACTGAAGCTTTCTTT.

V is TRBV7-9 and J is TRBJ2-5; 7 bases are a match to TRBD2. The CDR3 extends over 16 amino acids. Per germline, CDR1 SEHNR and CDR2 FQNEAQ (reference sequence). V dropped 5 bases and J dropped 4; count of bases not matched to a gene: 13. The CDR3 DNA reads as TGTGCCAGCAGCCACCAGCCCAGCGGGATGCGAGAGACCCAGTACTTC. Its translation is CASSHQPSGMRETQYF.

The chain is built from TRBV6-5 and TRBJ2-7; 7 bases line up with TRBD1. Germline CDR1 is MNHEY and CDR2 is SVGAGI. This CDR3 comprises 15 residues. The junction had 8 bases not matched to a gene; V was cut back by 4 bases and J by 2 bases. CDR3 in DNA: TGTGCCAGCAGTTCTAACAGGGGTCGCGCCTACGAGCAGTACTTC. It translates to CASSSNRGRAYEQYF.

The V and J genes are TRBV19 and TRBJ2-1, with 7 nucleotides matching TRBD2. The CDR3 has 15 amino acids. V shed 7 bases and J 3 bases; nucleotides not matched to a gene: 9. Looked up from germline, CDR1 is LNHDA and CDR2 is SQIVND (reference sequence). The CDR3 DNA is TGTGCCAGTACTAAGGGCCCTAGCGGCTACAATGAGCAGTTCTTC. This translates into CASTKGPSGYNEQFF.

V is TRBV15 and J is TRBJ2-5; a weak D match, TRBD1 (6 bases). From germline, CDR1 is LNHNV and CDR2 YYDKDF (reference sequence). The CDR3 runs 14 residues. Trimming took off 3 bases at V and 5 bases at J, with 13 bases between the two ends. Here the CDR3 reads CATSSRTVLETQYF. The CDR3, as DNA: TGTGCCACCAGCAGCAGGACAGTCCTGGAGACCCAGTACTTC. Variable domain in full (rest from reference TRBV15 and TRBJ2-5): DAMVIQNPRYQVTQFGKPVTLSCSQTLNHNVMYWYQQKSSQAPKLLFHYYDKDFNNEADTPDNFQSRRPNTSFCFLDIRSPGLGDTAMYLCATSSRTVLETQYFGPGTRLLVL.